These 32 T cell receptor beta chains came from one sample sequenced in a study of blood T cell repertoires in COVID-19. Libraries were prepared by immunoSEQ multiplex PCR; TCRdb keeps only in-frame clonotypes and omits some of them. The table includes some 20,000 clones, just under 90% detected once. The sequenced sample was peripheral blood. The source is a human donor in a cohort sampled during active COVID-19.

The V gene is TRBV5-1, the J gene TRBJ2-7; TRBD2 agrees at 9 bases. Germline V lookup: CDR1 SGHRS, CDR2 YFSETQ. The J segment lost 4 bases and the V segment lost 1 base, leaving 3 bases of the junction unmatched. This CDR3 comprises 14 residues. This CDR3 is CASSLFSGSYEQYF. DNA of the CDR3: TGCGCCAGCAGCTTGTTTAGCGGGAGTTACGAGCAGTACTTC.

V usage is TRBV5-1 and J usage is TRBJ2-5; 7 bases are shared with TRBD2. The CDR3 loop spans 15 amino acids. V shed 5 bases, J shed 5 bases, and the junction held 12 bases outside the gene matches. From germline, CDR1 is SGHRS and CDR2 YFSETQ. The CDR3 nucleotides read TGCGCCAGCAGGTTCGGGCGGGAGTTGTGGGAGACCCAGTACTTC. Encoded protein: CASRFGRELWETQYF.

V and J are TRBV2 and TRBJ1-2; weak D call: TRBD1 (6 bases). The ends were cut back, 4 bases at V and 4 bases at J, with 16 bases in the middle. The CDR3 covers 15 residues. Germline values: CDR1 SNHLY, CDR2 FYNNEI. As DNA, the CDR3 is TGTGCCAGCAGTGTGGTAATAAAAGGGGGCTATGGCTACACCTTC. Its protein product is CASSVVIKGGYGYTF.

The chain joins TRBV19 to TRBJ2-2, with 12 nucleotides matching TRBD2. The CDR3 runs 16 residues. The V gene end was trimmed by 10 bases and the J gene end by 2 bases; junction bases not matched to a gene: 8. Per the germline V gene, CDR1 is LNHDA and CDR2 is SQIVND (reference sequence). The CDR3 DNA is TGTGCCACCCTCAGGACTAGCGGGATCAACACCGGGGAGCTGTTTTTT. Translating gives CATLRTSGINTGELFF.

The rearrangement joins TRBV3-1 (or the pseudogene TRBV3-2) to TRBJ1-2; possibly TRBD1 for D (6 bases). Germline V lookup: CDR1 LGHDT, CDR2 YNNKEL (reference sequence). The length of the CDR3 is 13 residues. The ends were cut back, 4 bases at V and 4 bases at J, with 10 bases in the middle. The CDR3 nucleotides are TGTGCCAGCAGCCCTGGACAGTTCTATGGCTACACCTTC. It yields the protein CASSPGQFYGYTF.

The CDR3, as DNA: TGTGCCATCAGTGATTACCCCGGGGGGAGCTCCTACAATGAGCAGTTCTTC. Its protein is CAISDYPGGSSYNEQFF. J is TRBJ2-1 and V is TRBV10-3; 7 bases fit TRBD2. The CDR3 runs to 17 residues. Trimming cost V 3 bases and J 0 bases; bases outside gene matches: 8. Germline-derived CDR1 and CDR2 are ENHRY and SYGVKD.

The chain employs TRBV13 and TRBJ2-3; D is uncertain. The CDR3 has 15 residues. CDR1 is PRHDT, CDR2 FYEKMQ, per germline (reference sequence). Between the trimmed V and J ends, which lost 2 bases and 2 bases, there was a span of 11 bases. The CDR3 protein is CASSLRPSDTDTQYF. The DNA of the CDR3 is TGTGCCAGCAGCTTAAGGCCTAGTGACACAGATACGCAGTATTTT.

This chain links TRBV6-5 with TRBJ1-5; D may be TRBD1 (5 bases). V was clipped by 8 bases and J by 5 bases, with 13 bases between them. The CDR3 length is 13 residues. Germline V CDR1 and CDR2: MNHEY, SVGAGI. CDR3 bases: TGTGCCAGCCGGCCGGGGGTTGATCAGCCCCAGCATTTT. It encodes CASRPGVDQPQHF.

This clone came up once. The chain links TRBV18 to TRBJ1-4; weak D call: TRBD1 (5 bases). Trimming removed 2 bases at V and 8 bases at J, with 15 bases between. Germline CDR1 is KGHSH and CDR2 is LQKENI. The CDR3 has 15 amino acids. CDR3 DNA: TGTGCCAGCTCACCATCCCCGGACATTGGGGAAAAACTGTTTTTT. Translating it yields CASSPSPDIGEKLFF.

The V call is TRBV10-3, the J call TRBJ1-2; maybe TRBD1 (6 bases). CDR3 size: 14 residues. Germline V lookup: CDR1 ENHRY, CDR2 SYGVKD. V was pared by 6 bases and J by 7 bases, with 18 bases between. The CDR3 loop reads CAIRSLQGAPGYTF. In DNA form, the CDR3 reads TGTGCCATCAGAAGTTTACAGGGAGCTCCTGGCTACACCTTC.

The rearrangement links TRBV29-1 to TRBJ2-5, with D possibly being TRBD2 (5 bases). The CDR3 is made up of 12 amino acids. V was trimmed by 8 bases and J by 4 bases, leaving 14 bases between them. CDR1 is SQVTM and CDR2 is ANQGSEA in the germline V gene. CDR3 bases: TGCAGCTGCGGGTGGGGTGGAGAGACCCAGTACTTC. The encoded protein is CSCGWGGETQYF.

The chain uses TRBV15 and TRBJ2-5; unclear D gene. V lost 0 bases to trimming and J lost 2 bases, with 10 bases between them. This CDR3 contains 15 residues. Germline CDR1 LNHNV, CDR2 YYDKDF (reference sequence). The CDR3 region has the DNA TGTGCCACCAGCAGAGATCAAGCGTGGCAAGAGACCCAGTACTTC. Protein sequence: CATSRDQAWQETQYF.

The J gene is TRBJ1-5, the V gene TRBV19; tentatively, D is TRBD1 (6 bases). CDR1 and CDR2 from the germline V gene are LNHDA and SQIVND (reference sequence). The CDR3 covers 16 residues. Deletions cut 7 bases from V and 4 bases from J, with 20 bases between. Here the CDR3 reads CASMEGGGTGNQPQHF. For the CDR3, the DNA is TGTGCCAGTATGGAGGGGGGAGGGACGGGGAATCAGCCCCAGCATTTT.

This chain uses TRBV6-6 with TRBJ2-2, with 8 bases that match TRBD2. V was pared by 8 bases and J by 7 bases, with 9 bases of the junction left unmatched. Per the germline V gene, CDR1 is MNHNY and CDR2 is SVGAGI (reference sequence). This CDR3 has 14 amino acids. The CDR3 DNA is TGTGCCAGCTACCCCCAGCGGGAGTACGGGGAGCTGTTTTTT. It translates to CASYPQREYGELFF.

J is TRBJ1-1 and V is TRBV28; TRBD1 might be the D (5 bases). Trimming removed 2 bases from V and 0 bases from J, with 10 bases in between. The CDR3 is made up of 15 amino acids. The germline V gene encodes CDR1 MDHEN and CDR2 SYDVKM. Here the CDR3 DNA reads TGTGCCAGCAGTTTAACCTCAGGGATGAACACTGAAGCTTTCTTT. Amino acid sequence: CASSLTSGMNTEAFF. The entire variable domain, with the rest obtained from reference TRBV28 and TRBJ1-1, is as follows: DVKVTQSSRYLVKRTGEKVFLECVQDMDHENMFWYRQDPGLGLRLIYFSYDVKMKEKGDIPEGYSVSREKKERFSLILESASTNQTSMYLCASSLTSGMNTEAFFGQGTRLTVV.

The V call is TRBV11-2, the J call TRBJ2-2; 9 bases match TRBD2. V lost 6 bases, J lost 6 bases, and 11 bases stayed unmatched. This CDR3 has 16 residues. Germline lookup yields CDR1 SGHAT and CDR2 FQNNGV. CDR3 protein: CASRRWTSVFSGELFF. The CDR3 coding sequence is TGTGCCAGCAGACGTTGGACTAGCGTCTTCTCCGGGGAGCTGTTTTTT.

The chain links TRBV5-1 to TRBJ2-5; 7 bases fit TRBD2. The CDR3 consists of 19 residues. Germline V CDR1 and CDR2: SGHRS, YFSETQ. The junction had 19 bases not matched to a gene; V was cut back by 0 bases and J by 5 bases. The CDR3 loop is CASSLEWRTTREGKETQYF. CDR3 DNA: TGCGCCAGCAGCTTGGAATGGAGAACCACGAGGGAGGGGAAGGAGACCCAGTACTTC.

This chain joins TRBV19 and TRBJ1-4, with D perhaps matching TRBD1 (6 bases). CDR1 LNHDA and CDR2 SQIVND come from the germline V gene (reference sequence). This CDR3 has 16 residues. V was trimmed by 6 bases and J by 2 bases, leaving 16 bases between them. For the CDR3, the DNA is TGTGCCAGTAGCCCCAACCACAGGGTTACTAATGAAAAACTGTTTTTT. Protein product: CASSPNHRVTNEKLFF. The whole variable domain, filled in from reference TRBV19 and TRBJ1-4, reads DGGITQSPKYLFRKEGQNVTLSCEQNLNHDAMYWYRQDPGQGLRLIYYSQIVNDFQKGDIAEGYSVSREKKESFPLTVTSAQKNPTAFYLCASSPNHRVTNEKLFFGSGTQLSVL.

This chain connects TRBV19 to TRBJ2-5; possible D gene TRBD2, 6 bases. CDR1 and CDR2 from the germline V gene are LNHDA and SQIVND (reference sequence). This CDR3 spans 15 amino acids. V was clipped by 3 bases and J by 5 bases, with 16 bases between them. As DNA, the CDR3 is TGTGCCAGTAGTATCCGGGACTTACTAGGGGAGACCCAGTACTTC. This encodes CASSIRDLLGETQYF.

The chain couples TRBV28 to TRBJ2-7; TRBD1 matches 7 bases. Trimming at V came to 6 bases and at J to 4 bases, leaving 6 bases not matched to a gene. The CDR3 covers 13 residues. The V gene's germline CDR1 is MDHEN and CDR2 SYDVKM. This chain's CDR3 is CASRRQGLYEQYF. The CDR3 DNA reads TGTGCCAGCAGAAGACAGGGTCTTTACGAGCAGTACTTC.

This sequence joins TRBV15 and TRBJ2-7; 8 bases match TRBD2. V shed 0 bases, J shed 5 bases, and the junction held 6 bases outside the gene matches. The CDR3 length is 15 residues. Germline V gene sequence: CDR1 LNHNV, CDR2 YYDKDF (reference sequence). CDR3 bases: TGTGCCACCAGCAGAGACAGCGGGGGAGTCGACGAGCAGTACTTC. Its protein is CATSRDSGGVDEQYF. Full variable domain (missing parts from reference TRBV15 and TRBJ2-7): DAMVIQNPRYQVTQFGKPVTLSCSQTLNHNVMYWYQQKSSQAPKLLFHYYDKDFNNEADTPDNFQSRRPNTSFCFLDIRSPGLGDTAMYLCATSRDSGGVDEQYFGPGTRLTVT.

This chain uses TRBV2 with TRBJ2-7; a weak D match, TRBD1 (5 bases). Germline V CDR1 and CDR2: SNHLY, FYNNEI. Trimming shortened V by 6 bases and J by 0 bases, and 6 bases separated the two germline ends. The CDR3 has 12 residues. The CDR3 spells CASRDSSYEQYF. The CDR3 nucleotides are TGTGCCAGCAGAGACAGCTCCTACGAGCAGTACTTC.

The gene calls are TRBV29-1 and TRBJ2-3, with a weak D call TRBD1 (5 bases). The V and J ends lost 7 bases and 5 bases respectively, with 13 bases between them. CDR3 length: 12 residues. Per the germline V gene, CDR1 is SQVTM and CDR2 is ANQGSEA. The DNA of the CDR3 is TGCAGCGCCAGGGTCTTGGGAGATACGCAGTATTTT. This codes for CSARVLGDTQYF.

The chain has TRBV27 and TRBJ2-5; TRBD1 is a possible D gene (6 bases). Deletions cut 8 bases from V and 5 bases from J, with 15 bases between. Germline V CDR1 and CDR2: MNHEY, SMNVEV (reference sequence). The CDR3 extends over 13 amino acids. The CDR3 sequence: CASGRQVQETQYF. The CDR3 nucleotides are TGTGCCAGCGGAAGACAGGTTCAGGAGACCCAGTACTTC.

The chain employs TRBV7-9 and TRBJ2-3, with 8 positions matching TRBD2. CDR3 length: 18 amino acids. CDR1 SEHNR and CDR2 FQNEAQ come from the germline V gene (reference sequence). Trimming took 2 bases from V and 4 from J; bases not matched to a gene: 14. The CDR3 coding sequence is TGTGCCAGCAGCTTAAAGTACCGAGCGGGAGCCCCTCCAGATACGCAGTATTTT. This sequence encodes CASSLKYRAGAPPDTQYF.

CDR3 sequence: CATSDYLNEQFF. In DNA, the CDR3 is TGTGCCACCAGTGATTATCTCAATGAGCAGTTCTTC. The V call is TRBV24-1, the J call TRBJ2-1; D gene ambiguous. V lost 2 bases to trimming and J lost 6 bases, with 4 bases between them. CDR3 length: 12 residues. Germline V lookup: CDR1 KGHDR, CDR2 SFDVKD.

The V call is TRBV28, the J call TRBJ2-7; 7 bases map to TRBD1. Germline V gene sequence: CDR1 MDHEN, CDR2 SYDVKM. This CDR3 spans 13 amino acids. J gave up 5 bases and V 7 bases, and 8 bases lay outside the gene matches. The CDR3: CASKAGTVNEQYF. The CDR3 DNA reads as TGTGCCAGCAAAGCCGGGACAGTAAACGAGCAGTACTTC.

This clone is medium-sized by share. The CDR3 region is CASSSSNEQFF. DNA for the CDR3: TGCGCCAGCAGCTCGAGTAATGAGCAGTTCTTC. The chain recombines TRBV5-1 with TRBJ2-1, with unresolved D. Germline CDR1 and CDR2: SGHRS and YFSETQ. Trimming took 3 bases from V and 7 from J, leaving 5 bases between them. The CDR3 is made up of 11 amino acids.

CDR3 coding DNA: TGTGCCAGCACCACGACAGGGCTTCATCAGCCCCAGCATTTT. Its translation: CASTTTGLHQPQHF. This chain joins TRBV28 and TRBJ1-5; 7 bases map to TRBD1. The CDR3 totals 14 residues. J lost 5 bases, V lost 7 bases, and 8 bases had no gene match. From germline, CDR1 is MDHEN and CDR2 SYDVKM.

V and J are TRBV5-1 and TRBJ2-5; the match to TRBD2 covers 8 bases. Germline-derived CDR1 and CDR2 are SGHRS and YFSETQ. The CDR3 has 16 amino acids. After removal of 1 base from V and 4 bases from J, the junction contained 9 bases not matched to a gene. CDR3 sequence reads: CASSLRFSGSVETQYF. CDR3 bases: TGCGCCAGCAGCTTGCGTTTCAGCGGGAGCGTAGAGACCCAGTACTTC.

The V gene is TRBV4-2, the J gene TRBJ2-1, with TRBD2 matching over 8 bases. Germline V gene data show CDR1 as LGHNA and CDR2 as YNFKEQ. CDR3 length: 16 residues. V lost 3 bases, J lost 4 bases, and 8 bases stayed unmatched. In nucleotides, the CDR3 is TGTGCCAGCAGCCATCCCGGGACTAGTAGGTACAATGAGCAGTTCTTC. Translation: CASSHPGTSRYNEQFF.

The CDR3: CASSLTGGSRDTEAFF. CDR3 nucleotides: TGTGCCAGCAGCTTAACAGGGGGCTCTCGAGACACTGAAGCTTTCTTT. The chain has TRBV21-1 and TRBJ1-1; the D call in the table, TRBD1, was not verified against the DNA. TRBV21-1 is labeled a pseudogene. The CDR3 length is 16 residues.